Listed below are T cell receptor beta chains from one sample, sequenced in a study of blood T cell repertoires in COVID-19. Method: immunoSEQ multiplex PCR; TCRdb's copy keeps in-frame clones and lacks some. The sample shows some 190,000 clones, around 85% of them seen only once. The sample comprised peripheral blood. These receptors all come from a woman aged 45-60 years with acute or convalescent COVID-19. CDR3s include the opening cysteine and the closing phenylalanine or tryptophan. D genes are given only for firm matches. Not every row has a clone size; where given, it reads once, few, many or a size class.

TRBJ2-7	TRBD1	TRBV11-2	few	TGTGCCAGCAGCTCAGGGGGCGGGGTAGATCAGTACTTC	CASSSGGGVDQYF
TRBJ1-2	.	TRBV6-5	.	TGTGCCAGCAGGCGGGCGGCTAACTATGGCTACACCTTC	CASRRAANYGYTF
TRBJ1-2	.	TRBV19	.	TGTGCCAGTAGTATAGACGCGGGGCCTCTCTTCAACTATGGCTACACCTTC	CASSIDAGPLFNYGYTF
TRBJ1-5	.	TRBV28	.	TGTGCCACTAGATCGCCGGGGGGAGGTCAGCCCCAGCATTTT	CATRSPGGGQPQHF
TRBJ2-1	TRBD2	TRBV4-3	.	TGCGCCAGCAAACCGGGACTAGCAAAGGACAATGAGCAGTTCTTC	CASKPGLAKDNEQFF
TRBJ2-2	TRBD2	TRBV24-1	.	TGTGCCACCACCTCGACTAGCGGGGGGAATACGAACACCGGGGAGCTGTTTTTT	CATTSTSGGNTNTGELFF
TRBJ1-5	TRBD1	TRBV2	.	TGTGCCAGCAGGGAGACAGGGGTTAGCAATCAGCCCCAGCATTTT	CASRETGVSNQPQHF
TRBJ2-7	.	TRBV15	few	TGTGCCACCAGCAGAGAAAATGGAGTTTCGATGGGCGAGCAGTACTTC	CATSRENGVSMGEQYF
TRBJ1-2	.	TRBV2	.	TGTGCCAGCAGCCAAAGCTACAGGGTTAACTATGGCTACACCTTC	CASSQSYRVNYGYTF
TRBJ1-2	.	TRBV5-1	once	TGCGCCAGCAGCTTGGGACAGGACTATGGCTACACCTTC	CASSLGQDYGYTF
TRBJ1-4	TRBD1	TRBV24-1	once	TGTGCCACCAGTGACCGACAGGGAACTAATGAAAAACTGTTTTTT	CATSDRQGTNEKLFF
TRBJ1-6	.	TRBV5-6	.	TGTGCCAGCAGCCCCCTCCCGGGGTCCTATAATTCACCCCTCCACTTT	CASSPLPGSYNSPLHF
TRBJ2-7	.	TRBV5-1	.	TGCGCCAGCAGCCCCGAAAAGACAAGTTCCTACGAGCAGTACTTC	CASSPEKTSSYEQYF
TRBJ2-2	.	TRBV29-1	.	TGCAGCGTTGATGCGGGGAAAAACCGGAACACCGGGGAGCTGTTTTTT	CSVDAGKNRNTGELFF
TRBJ1-1	.	TRBV30	.	TGTGCCTGGGCCGTCGGGGGGATCACTGAAGCTTTCTTT	CAWAVGGITEAFF
TRBJ2-2	.	TRBV2	.	TGTGCCAGCAGTGAGTGGGAGAGGACCGGGGAGCTGTTTTTT	CASSEWERTGELFF
TRBJ1-2	.	TRBV9	once	TGTGCCAGCAGCGCACAGGGTAACTATGGCTACACCTTC	CASSAQGNYGYTF
TRBJ1-2	TRBD1	TRBV5-6	.	TGTGCCAGCAGCCGGGACAGGAAGTATGGCTACACCTTC	CASSRDRKYGYTF
TRBJ2-1	TRBD1	TRBV2	once	TGTGCCAGCAGGAAAGACTTTCAGGACAGGGGGGACAATGAGCAGTTCTTC	CASRKDFQDRGDNEQFF
TRBJ2-7	.	TRBV6-5	.	TGTGCCAGCAGTCCCAACAGGAACCCCTACGAGCAGTACTTC	CASSPNRNPYEQYF
TRBJ1-1	.	TRBV10-2	.	TGCGCCACCAACGAGGAGGCAGGCCTCATGAACACTGAAGCTTTCTTT	CATNEEAGLMNTEAFF
TRBJ2-2	.	TRBV9	.	TGTGCCAGCAGCGGGACAAGGGGGAGCACCGGGGAGCTGTTTTTT	CASSGTRGSTGELFF
TRBJ1-2	.	TRBV19	once	TGTGCCAGTAGCCCGGCGGGACCGTCTTCCTATGGCTACACCTTC	CASSPAGPSSYGYTF
TRBJ2-2	.	TRBV24-1	.	TGTGCCACCAGTGACCGTGCTACAGGGCACGGGGAGCTGTTTTTT	CATSDRATGHGELFF
TRBJ2-4	TRBD2	TRBV29-1	once	TGCAGCGTTGAAGACTGGGGACTAGCGGGAGGGAATCCCAAAAACATTCAGTACTTC	CSVEDWGLAGGNPKNIQYF
TRBJ2-1	.	TRBV7-8	few	TGTGCCAGCAGCTTACGAGCCAACCCTCCCTACAATGAGCAGTTCTTC	CASSLRANPPYNEQFF
TRBJ2-5	TRBD1	TRBV15	.	TGTGCCACCAGCAGAGATCCGGGGGGACAGGGAGGAGAGACCCAGTACTTC	CATSRDPGGQGGETQYF
TRBJ2-2	.	TRBV5-4	.	TGTGCCAGCAGCTTGGCCACGGCAGGGAAAATGGAGCTGTTTTTT	CASSLATAGKMELFF
TRBJ1-5	.	TRBV28	.	TGTGCCAGCAGCCTCACAGGGTACAATCAGCCCCAGCATTTT	CASSLTGYNQPQHF
TRBJ2-7	TRBD1	TRBV10-2	.	TGCGCCAGCAGTCCCGACAGGGGGGTTTCCTACGAGCAGTACTTC	CASSPDRGVSYEQYF
TRBJ1-1	.	TRBV11-3	few	TGTGCCAGCAGCCCTACGAACACTGAAGCTTTCTTT	CASSPTNTEAFF
TRBJ2-1	.	TRBV7-8	.	TGTGCCAGCAGCCAACTAGGGACAAATGAGCAGTTCTTC	CASSQLGTNEQFF
TRBJ2-3	TRBD1	TRBV18	.	TGTGCCAGCTCACCAGGGACAGCAGATACGCAGTATTTT	CASSPGTADTQYF
TRBJ2-7	.	TRBV11-2	.	TGTGCCAGCAGCTTAGATAGCCGGGACTTAATACACTACGAGCAGTACTTC	CASSLDSRDLIHYEQYF
TRBJ1-2	.	TRBV30	few	TGTGCCTGGAGGCGAAAGGGGCAGGCTAACTATGGCTACACCTTC	CAWRRKGQANYGYTF
TRBJ1-1	TRBD1	TRBV3-1/TRBV3-2	.	TGTGCCAGCAGCCTAAACCACAGGGGCGGGAAGAACACTGAAGCTTTCTTT	CASSLNHRGGKNTEAFF